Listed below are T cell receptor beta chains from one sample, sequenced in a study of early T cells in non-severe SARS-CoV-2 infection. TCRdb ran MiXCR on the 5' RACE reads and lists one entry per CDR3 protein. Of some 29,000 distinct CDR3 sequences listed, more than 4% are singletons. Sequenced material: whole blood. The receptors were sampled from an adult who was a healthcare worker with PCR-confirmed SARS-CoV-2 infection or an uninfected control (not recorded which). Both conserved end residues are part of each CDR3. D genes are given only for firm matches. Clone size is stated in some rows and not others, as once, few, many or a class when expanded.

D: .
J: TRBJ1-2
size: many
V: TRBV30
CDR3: CAWREDNYGYTF
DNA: TGTGCCTGGAGAGAGGATAACTATGGCTACACCTTC

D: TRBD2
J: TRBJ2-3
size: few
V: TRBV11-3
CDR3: CASSSGGRTDTQYF
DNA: TGTGCCAGCAGCTCCGGGGGGAGGACAGATACGCAGTATTTT

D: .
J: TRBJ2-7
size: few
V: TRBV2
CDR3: CASSRTEAYEQYF
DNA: TGTGCCAGCAGTCGTACAGAGGCCTACGAGCAGTACTTC

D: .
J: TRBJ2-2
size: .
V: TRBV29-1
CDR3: CSVEEGTGELFF
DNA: TGCAGCGTTGAAGAGGGAACCGGGGAGCTGTTTTTT

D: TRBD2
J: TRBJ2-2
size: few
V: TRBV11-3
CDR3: CASSLGASGAGTGELFF
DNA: TGTGCCAGCAGCTTAGGGGCTAGCGGGGCGGGCACCGGGGAGCTGTTTTTT

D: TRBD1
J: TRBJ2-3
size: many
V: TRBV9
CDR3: CASSHRDRETDTQYF
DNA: TGTGCCAGCAGCCACCGGGACAGGGAGACAGATACGCAGTATTTT

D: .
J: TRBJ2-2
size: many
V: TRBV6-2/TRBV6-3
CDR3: CASRMVVDTGELFF
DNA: TGTGCCAGTCGGATGGTCGTGGACACCGGGGAGCTGTTTTTT

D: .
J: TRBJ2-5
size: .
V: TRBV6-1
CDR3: CAGAAQETQYF
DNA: TGTGCCGGGGCAGCACAAGAGACCCAGTACTTC

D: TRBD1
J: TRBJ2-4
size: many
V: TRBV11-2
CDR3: CASTIDRALAKNIQYF
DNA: TGTGCCAGCACCATAGACAGGGCTCTAGCCAAAAACATTCAGTACTTC

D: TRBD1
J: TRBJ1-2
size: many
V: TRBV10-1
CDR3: CASSESTGTGFDGYTF
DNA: TGCGCCAGCAGTGAGTCGACTGGGACAGGGTTCGATGGCTACACCTTC

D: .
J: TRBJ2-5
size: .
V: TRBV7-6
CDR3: CASSLDADTSLVETQYF
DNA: TGTGCCAGCAGCTTAGACGCAGATACTAGTCTGGTAGAGACCCAGTACTTC

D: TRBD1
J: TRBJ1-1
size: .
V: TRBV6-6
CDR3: CASKRTGGANTEAFF
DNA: TGTGCCAGCAAAAGGACAGGGGGGGCGAACACTGAAGCTTTCTTT

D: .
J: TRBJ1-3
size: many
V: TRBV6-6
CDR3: CASSRTVSGNTIYF
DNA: TGTGCCAGCAGTCGGACCGTGTCTGGAAACACCATATATTTT

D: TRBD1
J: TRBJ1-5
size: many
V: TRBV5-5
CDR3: CASSPQANRGHGQPQHF
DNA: TGTGCCAGCAGCCCTCAGGCGAACAGGGGGCATGGTCAGCCCCAGCATTTT

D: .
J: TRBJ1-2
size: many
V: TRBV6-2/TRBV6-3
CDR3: CASIPFGGTGYTF
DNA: TGTGCCAGCATCCCCTTTGGGGGCACTGGCTACACCTTC

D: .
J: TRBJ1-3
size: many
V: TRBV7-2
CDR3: CASSLGLGTFGNTIYF
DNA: TGTGCCAGCAGCTTAGGGTTAGGGACATTCGGAAACACCATATATTTT

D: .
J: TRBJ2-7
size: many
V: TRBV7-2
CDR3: CASSLGPANYEQYF
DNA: TGTGCCAGCAGCCTTGGCCCGGCTAACTACGAGCAGTACTTC

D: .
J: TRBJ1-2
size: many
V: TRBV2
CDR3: CASSDEDGYTF
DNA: TGTGCCAGCAGTGATGAGGATGGCTACACCTTC

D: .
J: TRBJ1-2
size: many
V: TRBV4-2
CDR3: CASSQEGGQTIYGYTF
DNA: TGTGCCAGCAGCCAAGAAGGGGGTCAGACGATCTATGGCTACACCTTC

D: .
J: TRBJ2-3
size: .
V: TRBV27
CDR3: CASSLGQGGNTQYF
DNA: TGTGCCAGCAGTTTAGGGCAGGGTGGAAATACGCAGTATTTT

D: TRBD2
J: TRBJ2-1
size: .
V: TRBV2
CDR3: CASRVLAATSNEQFF
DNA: TGTGCCAGCAGAGTTCTAGCGGCCACCAGCAATGAGCAGTTCTTC

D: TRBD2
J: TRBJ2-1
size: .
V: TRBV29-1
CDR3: CSLGGIYNEQFF
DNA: TGCAGCCTGGGGGGGATTTACAATGAGCAGTTCTTC

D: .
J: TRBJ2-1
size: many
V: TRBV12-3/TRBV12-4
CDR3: CASRAYNEQFF
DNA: TGTGCCAGCAGGGCATACAATGAGCAGTTCTTC

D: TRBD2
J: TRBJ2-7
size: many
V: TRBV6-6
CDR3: CATWDNPGLAGSYEQYF
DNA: TGTGCCACGTGGGACAACCCAGGACTAGCGGGGTCCTACGAGCAGTACTTC

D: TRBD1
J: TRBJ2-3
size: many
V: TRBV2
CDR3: CASGQGYPDTQYF
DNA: TGTGCCAGCGGACAGGGGTATCCAGATACGCAGTATTTT

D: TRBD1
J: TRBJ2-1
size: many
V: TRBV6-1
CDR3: CASSAPGTGLYNEQFF
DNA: TGTGCCAGCAGTGCACCTGGGACAGGGTTATACAATGAGCAGTTCTTC

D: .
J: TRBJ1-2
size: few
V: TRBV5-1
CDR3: CASSLGYRVYGYTF
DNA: TGCGCCAGCAGCTTGGGGTACAGGGTCTATGGCTACACCTTC

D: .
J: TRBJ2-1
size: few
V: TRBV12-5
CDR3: CASGLASLREQFF
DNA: TGTGCTAGTGGTTTGGCTAGTCTGCGGGAGCAGTTCTTC

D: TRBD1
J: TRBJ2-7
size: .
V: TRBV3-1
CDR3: CASSQGLGQDRLEQYF
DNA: TGTGCCAGCAGCCAAGGCCTAGGACAGGATCGCCTCGAGCAGTACTTC

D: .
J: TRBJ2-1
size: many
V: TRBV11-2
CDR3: CASSLRTGITYNEQFF
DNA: TGTGCCAGCAGCTTACGAACGGGAATCACCTACAATGAGCAGTTCTTC

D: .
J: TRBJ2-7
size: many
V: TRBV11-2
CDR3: CASSFGSSERYF
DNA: TGTGCCAGCAGCTTCGGCTCCTCGGAACGGTACTTC